This T cell receptor beta chain stems from a study of sequential checkpoint blockade in melanoma. Germline-derived CDR1 and CDR2 are SGDLS and YYNGEE. The CDR3 sequence is 15 residues long. Trimming stripped 0 bases from V and 2 bases from J, with 10 bases between. Treatment here: randomized to nivolumab then ipilimumab (arm A) or the reverse (arm B). Some clones are missing from TCRdb's copy, which holds only in-frame ones; the method was immunoSEQ multiplex PCR. The sample holds under 40,000 clones, about 88% seen once. The specimen comprised CD8+ T cells sorted from blood (inferred from file names), sampled from a patient given nivolumab and ipilimumab in sequence. The TCR was taken from a human donor with melanoma. The V gene is TRBV9, the J gene TRBJ2-3; D not resolved. This chain's CDR3 is CASSVDSGLTDTQYF. Here the CDR3 DNA reads TGTGCCAGCAGCGTAGACAGTGGCCTCACAGATACGCAGTATTTT. Full variable domain (rest looked up from reference TRBV9 and TRBJ2-3): DSGVTQTPKHLITATGQRVTLRCSPRSGDLSVYWYQQSLDQGLQFLIQYYNGEERAKGNILERFSAQQFPDLHSELNLSSLELGDSALYFCASSVDSGLTDTQYFGPGTRLTVL.